What follows describes a single TCR beta chain. There is no known antigen for this receptor. It has no much larger one-base neighbor in the sample; base qualities were not kept. One collaborating source in Seattle enrolled patients during active infection and followed them longitudinally through the course of disease. Each collaborating institution followed its own protocols to collect whole blood in K2EDTA tubes. For TCRbeta analysis, collaborator samples were shipped as frozen whole blood, as isolated PBMCs, or as DNA extracted from either sample type. TCRbeta CDR3 regions were amplified from genomic DNA using the immunoSEQ Assay, a bias-controlled multiplex PCR. Concerning the study's data processing: Nucleated cell counts per sample were estimated from amplification of reference gene primers within the assay. Sequence reads were collapsed and filtered to measure the absolute abundance of every unique TCRbeta CDR3 rearrangement. For each sample, productive Simpson clonality was calculated as the square root of Simpson's diversity index over productive rearrangements. In its TCRdb copy, this immuneACCESS table keeps in-frame sequences only and misses some clones. Where compared with another copy, unresolved V genes explain less than half of these, and the others have no known cause. D and trimming come from the DNA, and the V and J calls and clone size come from that table. Here the sample has about 240,000 clones; about 88% occur a single time. The ten largest clones add up to 9.5% to 13% of the sample.

This specimen comes from a study of blood T cell repertoires in COVID-19 (dated by TCRdb to 2020 to 2022). In terms of the full investigation: Samples covering the acute and convalescent phases of COVID-19 were provided by collaborators in the United States, Italy and Spain. The material from the prospective study consisted of cDNA or gDNA derived from T cells, B-cell-depleted T cells, or PBMCs. Subjects who had been exposed to COVID-19, were actively infected with it, or had recovered from it provided the deeply sampled blood TCRbeta repertoires that made up the dataset. The repertoires were made available in a free public database intended to serve as a resource for research on the immune response to SARS-CoV-2. The samples were drawn from the first 160 participants of the ongoing ImmuneRACE study and from 1,200 or so subjects provided by 6 global collaborators. A de-identified subject ID, COVID-19 status, age in years and sex were almost always included in the sample metadata. Where HLA class I and class II types were available, the types were taken from metadata supplied by the sample provider, not from assay-based typing.

Study-level results and caveats: Clinical and demographic metadata were provided uncurated, with the amount varying by source and participant.

This TCR was sampled from a woman in her 50s with COVID-19, enrolled during active disease. Sequenced: peripheral blood.

The nucleotide sequence is given as TGTGCCAGCAGCTCAGGGGGTTTTAACTATGGCTACACCTTC. It specifies CASSSGGFNYGYTF. The chain was built from TRBV5-6 and TRBJ1-2; 7 of the junction bases match TRBD1. Measured from the cysteine to the phenylalanine, the CDR3 is 14 residues long. CDR3 DNA is the only sequence kept; it has 42 bases, read in frame from the first base. The germline V gene sets CDR1 to SGHDT and CDR2 to YYEEEE. V ends up 3 bases short and J 1 base short, with an unmatched junction base count of 3.